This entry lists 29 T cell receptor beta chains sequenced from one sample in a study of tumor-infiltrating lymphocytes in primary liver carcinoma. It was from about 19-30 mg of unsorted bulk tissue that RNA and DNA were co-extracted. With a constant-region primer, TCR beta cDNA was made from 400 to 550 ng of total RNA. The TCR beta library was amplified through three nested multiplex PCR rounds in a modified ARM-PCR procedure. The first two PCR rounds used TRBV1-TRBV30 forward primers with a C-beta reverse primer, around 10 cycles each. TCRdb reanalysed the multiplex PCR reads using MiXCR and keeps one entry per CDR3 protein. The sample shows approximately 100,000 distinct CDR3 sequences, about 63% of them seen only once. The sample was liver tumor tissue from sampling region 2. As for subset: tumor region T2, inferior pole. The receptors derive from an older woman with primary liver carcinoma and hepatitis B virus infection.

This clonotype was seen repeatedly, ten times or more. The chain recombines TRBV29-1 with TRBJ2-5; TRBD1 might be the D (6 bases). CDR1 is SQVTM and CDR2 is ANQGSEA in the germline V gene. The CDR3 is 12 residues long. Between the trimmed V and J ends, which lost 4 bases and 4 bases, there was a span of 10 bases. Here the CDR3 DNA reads TGCAGCGTTGGTTTCAGGGGAGAGACCCAGTACTTC. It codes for CSVGFRGETQYF.

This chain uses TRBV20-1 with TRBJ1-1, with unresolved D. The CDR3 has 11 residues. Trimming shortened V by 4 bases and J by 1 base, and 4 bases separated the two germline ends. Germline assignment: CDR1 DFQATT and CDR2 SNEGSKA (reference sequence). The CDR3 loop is CSAMGNTEAFF. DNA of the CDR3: TGCAGTGCTATGGGGAACACTGAAGCTTTCTTT.

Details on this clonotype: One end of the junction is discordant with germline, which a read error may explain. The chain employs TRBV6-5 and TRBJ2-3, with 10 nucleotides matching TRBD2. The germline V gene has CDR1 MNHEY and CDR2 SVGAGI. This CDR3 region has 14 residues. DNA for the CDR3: TGTGTCAGCAGGGTTAGCGGGAGGACAGATACGCAGTATTTT. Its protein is CVSRVSGRTDTQYF.

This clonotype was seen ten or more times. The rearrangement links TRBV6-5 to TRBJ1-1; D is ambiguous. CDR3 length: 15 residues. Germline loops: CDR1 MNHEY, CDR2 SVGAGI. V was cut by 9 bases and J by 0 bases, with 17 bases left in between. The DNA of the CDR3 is TGTGCCAGTCAAGAACGAGGGTTAATGAACACTGAAGCTTTCTTT. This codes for CASQERGLMNTEAFF.

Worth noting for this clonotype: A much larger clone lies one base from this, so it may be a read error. CDR3 loop: CASSPTSDSTYGQYF. The CDR3 DNA reads as TGTGCCAGCAGCCCTACTAGCGACTCTACCTACGGGCAGTACTTC. J is TRBJ2-7 and V is TRBV5-4; 7 bases match TRBD2. CDR3 size: 15 residues. Germline V gives CDR1 SGHNT, CDR2 YYREEE (reference sequence). Looking up the rest from reference TRBV5-4 and TRBJ2-7 gives the full variable domain: ETGVTQSPTHLIKTRGQQVTLRCSSQSGHNTVSWYQQALGQGPQFIFQYYREEENGRGNFPPRFSGLQFPNYSSELNVNALELDDSALYLCASSPTSDSTYGQYFGPGTRLTVT.

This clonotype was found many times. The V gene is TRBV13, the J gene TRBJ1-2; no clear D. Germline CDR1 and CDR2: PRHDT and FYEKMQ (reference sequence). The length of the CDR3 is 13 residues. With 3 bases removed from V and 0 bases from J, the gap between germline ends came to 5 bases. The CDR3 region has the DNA TGTGCCAGCAGCTTCGAAACTAACTATGGCTACACCTTC. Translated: CASSFETNYGYTF.

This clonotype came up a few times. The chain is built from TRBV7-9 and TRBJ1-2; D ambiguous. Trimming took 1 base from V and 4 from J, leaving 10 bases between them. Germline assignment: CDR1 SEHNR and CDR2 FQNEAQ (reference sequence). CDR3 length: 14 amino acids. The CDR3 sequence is CASSLVGGGYGYTF. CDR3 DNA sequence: TGTGCCAGCAGCTTAGTCGGTGGAGGCTATGGCTACACCTTC.

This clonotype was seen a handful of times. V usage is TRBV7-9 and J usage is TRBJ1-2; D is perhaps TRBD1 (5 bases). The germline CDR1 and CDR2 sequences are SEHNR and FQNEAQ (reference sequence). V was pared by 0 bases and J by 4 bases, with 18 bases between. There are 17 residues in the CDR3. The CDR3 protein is CASSLAGGVTTRYGYTF. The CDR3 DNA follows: TGTGCCAGCAGCTTAGCGGGGGGGGTGACGACCCGCTATGGCTACACCTTC.

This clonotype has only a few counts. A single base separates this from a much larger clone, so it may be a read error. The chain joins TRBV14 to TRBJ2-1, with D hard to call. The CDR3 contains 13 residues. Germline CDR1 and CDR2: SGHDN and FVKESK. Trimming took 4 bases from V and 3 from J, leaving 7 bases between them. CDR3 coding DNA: TGTGCCAGCAGCCTACGGGTCTACAATGAGCAGTTCTTC. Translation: CASSLRVYNEQFF.

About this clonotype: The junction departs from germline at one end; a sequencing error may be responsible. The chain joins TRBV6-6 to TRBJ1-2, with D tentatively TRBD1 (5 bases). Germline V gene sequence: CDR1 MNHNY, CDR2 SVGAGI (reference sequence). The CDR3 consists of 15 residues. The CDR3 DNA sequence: TGTGCCAGCAGAATTAGGATGACAGCCGACTATGTCTACACCTTC. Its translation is CASRIRMTADYVYTF.

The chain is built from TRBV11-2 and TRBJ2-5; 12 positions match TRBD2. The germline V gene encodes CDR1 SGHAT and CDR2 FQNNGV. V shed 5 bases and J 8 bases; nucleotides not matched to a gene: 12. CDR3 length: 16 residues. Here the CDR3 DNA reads TGTGCCAGCAGCCCGATCGGACTAGCGGGGATATATACCCAGTACTTC. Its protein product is CASSPIGLAGIYTQYF.

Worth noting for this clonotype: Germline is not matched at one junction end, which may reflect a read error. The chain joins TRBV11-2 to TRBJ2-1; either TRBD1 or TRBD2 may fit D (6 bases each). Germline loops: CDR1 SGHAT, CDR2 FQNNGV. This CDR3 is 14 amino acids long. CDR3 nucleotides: TGTGTCTGCAGACAGGTTCGGAGGGGAACTGAGCAATTCTTC. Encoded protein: CVCRQVRRGTEQFF.

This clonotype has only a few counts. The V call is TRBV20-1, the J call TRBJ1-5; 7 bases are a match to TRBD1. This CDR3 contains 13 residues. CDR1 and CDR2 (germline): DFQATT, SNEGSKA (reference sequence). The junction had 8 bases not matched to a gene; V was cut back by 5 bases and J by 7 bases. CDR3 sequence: CSAGRGRGQPQHF. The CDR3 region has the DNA TGCAGTGCTGGAAGGGGGCGTGGGCAGCCCCAGCATTTT.

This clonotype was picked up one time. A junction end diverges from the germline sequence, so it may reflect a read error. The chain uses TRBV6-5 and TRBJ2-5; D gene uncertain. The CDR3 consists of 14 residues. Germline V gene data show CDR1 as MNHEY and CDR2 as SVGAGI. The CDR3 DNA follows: TGTGCCAGCAGATCGGTGGTGGGCCAAGAGACCCAGTGCTTC. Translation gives CASRSVVGQETQCF.

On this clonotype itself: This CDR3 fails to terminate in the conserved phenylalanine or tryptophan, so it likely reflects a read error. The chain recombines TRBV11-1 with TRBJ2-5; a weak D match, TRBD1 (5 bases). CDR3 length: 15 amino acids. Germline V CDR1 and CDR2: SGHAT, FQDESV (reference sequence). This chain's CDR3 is CASSLSVQVRETQYL. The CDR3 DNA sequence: TGTGCCAGTAGCTTGAGTGTACAGGTTAGAGAGACCCAGTACCTC.

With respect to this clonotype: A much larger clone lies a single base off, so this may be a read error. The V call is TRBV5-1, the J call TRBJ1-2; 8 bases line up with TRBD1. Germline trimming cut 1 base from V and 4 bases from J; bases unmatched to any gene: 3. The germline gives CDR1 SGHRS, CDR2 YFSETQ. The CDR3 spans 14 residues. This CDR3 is CASSLRTGPYGYTF. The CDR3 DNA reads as TGCGCCAGCAGCTTGCGGACAGGGCCCTATGGCTACACCTTC. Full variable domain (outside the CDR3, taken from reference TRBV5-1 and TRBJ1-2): KAGVTQTPRYLIKTRGQQVTLSCSPISGHRSVSWYQQTPGQGLQFLFEYFSETQRNKGNFPGRFSGRQFSNSRSEMNVSTLELGDSALYLCASSLRTGPYGYTFGSGTRLTVV.

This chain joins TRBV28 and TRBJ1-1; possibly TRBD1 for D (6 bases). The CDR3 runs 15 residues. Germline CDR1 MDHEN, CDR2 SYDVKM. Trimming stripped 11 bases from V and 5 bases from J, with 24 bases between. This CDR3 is CACVWGGAYSTEAFF. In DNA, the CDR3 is TGTGCCTGCGTGTGGGGGGGCGCGTATAGTACTGAAGCTTTCTTT.

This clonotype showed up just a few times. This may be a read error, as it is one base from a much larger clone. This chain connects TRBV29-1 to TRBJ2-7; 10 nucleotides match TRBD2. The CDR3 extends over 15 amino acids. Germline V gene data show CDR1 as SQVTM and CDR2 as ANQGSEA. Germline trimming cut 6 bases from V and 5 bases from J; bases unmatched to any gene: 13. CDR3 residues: CSVQGGLARDDEQYF. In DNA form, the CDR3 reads TGCAGCGTCCAGGGGGGACTAGCGAGAGATGACGAGCAGTACTTC.

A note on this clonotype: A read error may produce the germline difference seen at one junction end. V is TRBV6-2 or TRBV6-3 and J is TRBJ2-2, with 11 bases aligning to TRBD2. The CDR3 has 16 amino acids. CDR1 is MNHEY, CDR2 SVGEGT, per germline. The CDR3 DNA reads TGTGCCAGCAGTTATCCTAGCGGGAGGACCAAGGGGGAGCTCTTTTTT. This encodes CASSYPSGRTKGELFF.

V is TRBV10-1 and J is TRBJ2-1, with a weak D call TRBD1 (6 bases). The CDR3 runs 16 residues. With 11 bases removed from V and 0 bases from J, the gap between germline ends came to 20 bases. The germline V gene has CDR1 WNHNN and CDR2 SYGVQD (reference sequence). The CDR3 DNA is TGCGCCGGCAAAACATACAGGGCCCGCTCCTACAATGAGCAGTTCTTC. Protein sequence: CAGKTYRARSYNEQFF.

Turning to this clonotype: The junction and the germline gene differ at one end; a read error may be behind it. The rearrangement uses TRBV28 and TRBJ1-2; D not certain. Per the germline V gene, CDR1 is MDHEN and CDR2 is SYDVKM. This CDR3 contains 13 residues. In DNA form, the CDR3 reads TGTGCCATCGGAACAGTAGCTAACTATGGCCACACCTTC. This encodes CAIGTVANYGHTF.

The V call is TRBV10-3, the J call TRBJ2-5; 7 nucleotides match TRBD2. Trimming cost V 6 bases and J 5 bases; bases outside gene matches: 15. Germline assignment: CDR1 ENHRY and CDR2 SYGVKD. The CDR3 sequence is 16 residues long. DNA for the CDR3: TGTGCCATCAGCCTAGCGGTAGGAGTGGTTCGGGAGACCCAGTACTTC. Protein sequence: CAISLAVGVVRETQYF.

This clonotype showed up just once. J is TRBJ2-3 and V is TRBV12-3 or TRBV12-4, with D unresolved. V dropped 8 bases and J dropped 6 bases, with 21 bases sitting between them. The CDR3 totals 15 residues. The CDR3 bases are TGTGCCAGCCGCATACAGATGACTGGTCATGATACGCAGTATTTT. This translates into CASRIQMTGHDTQYF.

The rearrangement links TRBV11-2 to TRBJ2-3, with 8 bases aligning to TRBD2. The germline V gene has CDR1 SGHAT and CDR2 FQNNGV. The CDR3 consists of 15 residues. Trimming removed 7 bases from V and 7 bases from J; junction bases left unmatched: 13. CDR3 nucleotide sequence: TGTGCCAGCAATCGTGGCGGGGGGCGAGCAAATACGCAGTATTTT. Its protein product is CASNRGGGRANTQYF.

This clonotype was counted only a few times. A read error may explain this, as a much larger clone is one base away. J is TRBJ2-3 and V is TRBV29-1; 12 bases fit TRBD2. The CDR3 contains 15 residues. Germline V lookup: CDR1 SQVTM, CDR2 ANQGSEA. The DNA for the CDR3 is TGCAGCGGCCGGGCTAGCGGGAGGGGTACAGATAAGCAGTATTTT. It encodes CSGRASGRGTDKQYF.

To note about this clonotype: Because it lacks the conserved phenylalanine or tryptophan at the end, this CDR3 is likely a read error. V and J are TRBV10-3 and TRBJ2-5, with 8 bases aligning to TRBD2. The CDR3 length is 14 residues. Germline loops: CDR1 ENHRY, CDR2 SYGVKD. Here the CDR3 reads CVISLSGKGETQYH. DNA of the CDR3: TGTGTCATCAGTCTTAGCGGGAAGGGTGAGACCCAGTACCAC.

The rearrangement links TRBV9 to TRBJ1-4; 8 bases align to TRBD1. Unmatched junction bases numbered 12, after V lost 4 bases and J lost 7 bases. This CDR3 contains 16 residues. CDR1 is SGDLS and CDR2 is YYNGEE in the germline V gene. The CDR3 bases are TGTGCCAGCAGCTCAGGAGCCTGGACAGGGAGTGAAAAACTGTTTTTT. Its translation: CASSSGAWTGSEKLFF.

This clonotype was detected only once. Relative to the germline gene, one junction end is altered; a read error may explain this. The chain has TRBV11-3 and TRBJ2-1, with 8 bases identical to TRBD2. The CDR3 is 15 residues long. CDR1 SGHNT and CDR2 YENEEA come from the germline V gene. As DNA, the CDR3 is TGTGCCAACAGCTTACTAGCGGTGGATCACAATGAGCAGTTCTTC. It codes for CANSLLAVDHNEQFF.

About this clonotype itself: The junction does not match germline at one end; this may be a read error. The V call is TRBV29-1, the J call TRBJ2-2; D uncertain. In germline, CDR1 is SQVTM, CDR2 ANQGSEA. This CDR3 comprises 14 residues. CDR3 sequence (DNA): TGCAGCGTTACTGGTCTTACCAACACCGAGGAGCTGTTTTTT. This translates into CSVTGLTNTEELFF.